These 5 T cell receptor beta chains were all obtained from the same sample, sequenced in a study of early T cells in non-severe SARS-CoV-2 infection. One entry per CDR3 protein, called by TCRdb with MiXCR from the 5' RACE reads. The table lists 49,000 or so distinct CDR3 sequences, under 7% of them singletons. The source was whole blood, collected at baseline. The source of these receptors is an adult who was a healthcare worker with PCR-confirmed SARS-CoV-2 infection or an uninfected control (not recorded which).

This clonotype was seen ten or more times. The gene calls are TRBV20-1 and TRBJ1-2, with TRBD1 matching 7 bases. J was trimmed by 5 bases and V by 2 bases; bases with no gene match: 8. CDR3 size: 14 residues. Germline values: CDR1 DFQATT, CDR2 SNEGSKA (reference sequence). CDR3 nucleotides: TGCAGTGCTAGACCGGGACAGACGCTTTATGGCTACACCTTC. It is translated as CSARPGQTLYGYTF.

The rearrangement uses TRBV2 and TRBJ1-2; no reliable D call. CDR1 and CDR2 (germline): SNHLY, FYNNEI. The CDR3 consists of 14 residues. Trimming left V 0 bases short and J 4 bases short, with 9 bases between. As DNA, the CDR3 is TGTGCCAGCAGTGAAGCGGGCAGGTCCTATGGCTACACCTTC. Its protein is CASSEAGRSYGYTF.

This clonotype was observed many times. This sequence joins TRBV28 and TRBJ2-7, with D tentatively TRBD2 (7 bases). V was clipped by 10 bases and J by 4 bases, with 23 bases between them. In germline, CDR1 is MDHEN, CDR2 SYDVKM. This CDR3 contains 15 residues. In nucleotides, the CDR3 is TGTGCCATCACTCCGGGGGGCTCGTCATCATACGAGCAGTACTTC. Residues: CAITPGGSSSYEQYF.

This clonotype was seen repeatedly, ten times or more. The chain recombines TRBV6-5 with TRBJ1-4; possibly TRBD1 for D (5 bases). The CDR3 is 15 amino acids. Trimming stripped 6 bases from V and 0 bases from J, with 11 bases between. Germline CDR1 and CDR2: MNHEY and SVGAGI. CDR3: CASRRDGATNEKLFF. CDR3 coding DNA: TGTGCCAGCAGACGGGACGGTGCAACTAATGAAAAACTGTTTTTT.

This clonotype showed up just a few times. This chain uses TRBV30 with TRBJ2-2; maybe TRBD2 (6 bases). The V end lost 4 bases, the J end lost 8 bases, and 11 bases lay between the germline ends. The length of the CDR3 is 12 residues. From germline, CDR1 is GTSNPN and CDR2 SVGIG (reference sequence). CDR3 in amino acids: CAWKRGMGELFF. CDR3 nucleotide sequence: TGTGCCTGGAAACGGGGGATGGGGGAGCTGTTTTTT.